Each of the 29 T cell receptor beta chains below was sequenced from the same sample in a study of blood T cell repertoires in COVID-19. Clones were sequenced by immunoSEQ multiplex PCR, and TCRdb holds only the in-frame ones, with some missing. The table has some 30,000 clones, about 80% seen once; the top ten hold 25%. The material sequenced was peripheral blood. Receptors originate from a man between 65 and 79 years old with active COVID-19.

This clone is a singleton in its sample. The chain couples TRBV3-1 (or the pseudogene TRBV3-2) to TRBJ2-7, with D possibly matching TRBD2 (6 bases). The germline V and J ends were trimmed by 4 bases and 0 bases, with 13 bases remaining between them. The CDR3 consists of 15 residues. The V gene's germline CDR1 is LGHDT and CDR2 YNNKEL (reference sequence). CDR3 loop: CASSPGNSGSYEQYF. Here the CDR3 DNA reads TGTGCCAGCAGCCCCGGCAATAGCGGCTCCTACGAGCAGTACTTC.

The chain uses TRBV4-1 and TRBJ1-1; D is perhaps TRBD1 (5 bases). Germline CDR1 is MGHRA and CDR2 is YSYEKL. The CDR3 is made up of 15 amino acids. Trimming stripped 4 bases from V and 0 bases from J, with 12 bases between. DNA of the CDR3: TGCGCCAGCAGCCCGATCAGCAGGGTGAACACTGAAGCTTTCTTT. Encoded protein: CASSPISRVNTEAFF.

The genes are TRBV4-1 and TRBJ2-6; 8 bases are a match to TRBD2. This CDR3 is 17 amino acids long. In germline, CDR1 is MGHRA, CDR2 YSYEKL. V lost 0 bases to trimming and J lost 3 bases; unmatched junction nucleotides: 4. The CDR3 DNA sequence: TGCGCCAGCAGCCAAGAGCTCGGGAGGGGTGGGGCCAACGTCCTGACTTTC. This codes for CASSQELGRGGANVLTF.

This chain uses TRBV6-6 with TRBJ2-7; TRBD2 matches 10 bases. CDR1 is MNHNY, CDR2 SVGAGI, per germline (reference sequence). The CDR3 has 14 residues. The junction had 5 bases not matched to a gene; V was cut back by 7 bases and J by 2 bases. CDR3 protein: CASTLAGVTYEQYF. The CDR3 nucleotides read TGTGCCAGCACGCTAGCGGGAGTCACCTACGAGCAGTACTTC.

This clone was observed a few times. This chain joins TRBV2 and TRBJ2-7; 7 nucleotides match TRBD2. V shed 6 bases and J 0 bases; nucleotides not matched to a gene: 8. The CDR3 contains 15 residues. The germline V gene has CDR1 SNHLY and CDR2 FYNNEI. CDR3 nucleotide sequence: TGTGCCAGCAGCAACCGGGACTACAACTCCTACGAGCAGTACTTC. It yields the protein CASSNRDYNSYEQYF.

The V and J genes are TRBV5-1 and TRBJ2-2; D is undetermined. The V end lost 2 bases, the J end lost 1 base, and 6 bases lay between the germline ends. This CDR3 has 14 amino acids. Per germline, CDR1 SGHRS and CDR2 YFSETQ. For the CDR3, the DNA is TGCGCCAGCAGCTTAATAGAGAACACCGGGGAGCTGTTTTTT. This codes for CASSLIENTGELFF.

This chain uses TRBV28 with TRBJ1-6; no clear D. Trimming shortened V by 4 bases and J by 0 bases, and 10 bases separated the two germline ends. CDR1 is MDHEN and CDR2 is SYDVKM in the germline V gene. CDR3 length: 16 amino acids. The DNA for the CDR3 is TGTGCCAGCAGTTACTCCCGGAGCTCCTATAATTCACCCCTCCACTTT. It codes for CASSYSRSSYNSPLHF.

V is TRBV7-2 and J is TRBJ1-2; D is unresolved. The CDR3 contains 12 residues. Trimming removed 5 bases from V and 7 bases from J, with 11 bases in between. The germline gives CDR1 SGHTA, CDR2 FQGNSA. The CDR3 region has the DNA TGTGCCAGCAGCGAACGGTCTTTTGGCTACACCTTC. It translates to CASSERSFGYTF.

The rearrangement uses TRBV5-1 and TRBJ1-1; unclear D gene. The V gene's germline CDR1 is SGHRS and CDR2 YFSETQ. Trimming left V 4 bases short and J 1 base short, with 11 bases between. The CDR3 sequence is 14 residues long. CDR3 loop: CASSREMWNTEAFF. The CDR3 DNA follows: TGCGCCAGCAGCAGAGAGATGTGGAACACTGAAGCTTTCTTT. The variable domain in full, completed from reference TRBV5-1 and TRBJ1-1, reads KAGVTQTPRYLIKTRGQQVTLSCSPISGHRSVSWYQQTPGQGLQFLFEYFSETQRNKGNFPGRFSGRQFSNSRSEMNVSTLELGDSALYLCASSREMWNTEAFFGQGTRLTVV.

The chain couples TRBV7-9 to TRBJ2-1; D perhaps matches TRBD1 (5 bases). Trimming stripped 2 bases from V and 7 bases from J, with 6 bases between. The CDR3 is 12 residues long. CDR1 is SEHNR and CDR2 is FQNEAQ in the germline V gene (reference sequence). The CDR3 loop reads CASSLSGNEQFF. The CDR3 nucleotides read TGTGCCAGCAGCTTATCAGGGAATGAGCAGTTCTTC. The full variable domain, with the rest looked up from reference TRBV7-9 and TRBJ2-1, is DTGVSQNPRHKITKRGQNVTFRCDPISEHNRLYWYRQTLGQGPEFLTYFQNEAQLEKSRLLSDRFSAERPKGSFSTLEIQRTEQGDSAMYLCASSLSGNEQFFGPGTRLTVL.

The CDR3 protein is CASGSMIRGETQYF. DNA for the CDR3: TGTGCTAGTGGTTCGATGATCAGGGGGGAGACCCAGTACTTC. The rearrangement joins TRBV12-5 to TRBJ2-5; 7 positions match TRBD1. The CDR3 extends over 14 amino acids. Germline lookup yields CDR1 LGHNT and CDR2 FRNRAP. Losses at the gene ends were 4 bases for V and 5 bases for J; bases not matched to a gene: 7.

This clone was observed a single time. V usage is TRBV2 and J usage is TRBJ1-1; 9 bases align to TRBD1. The trim removed 7 bases at V and 13 bases at J, leaving 10 bases unmatched. This CDR3 has 12 residues. CDR1 is SNHLY, CDR2 FYNNEI, per germline. Written as DNA, the CDR3 is TGTGCCAGCACCATAACGGGGACAGGGAGTTTCTTT. This translates into CASTITGTGSFF. Complete variable domain (other parts from reference TRBV2 and TRBJ1-1): EPEVTQTPSHQVTQMGQEVILRCVPISNHLYFYWYRQILGQKVEFLVSFYNNEISEKSEIFDDQFSVERPDGSNFTLKIRSTKLEDSAMYFCASTITGTGSFFGQGTRLTVV.

The chain is built from TRBV28 and TRBJ2-3; D may be TRBD2 (7 bases). This CDR3 is 17 amino acids long. Germline V gene sequence: CDR1 MDHEN, CDR2 SYDVKM. Between the trimmed V and J ends, which lost 5 bases and 1 base, there was a span of 19 bases. The CDR3, as DNA: TGTGCCAGCAGTACTCATTTGGGGGCGGGGGGCACAGATACGCAGTATTTT. Translating gives CASSTHLGAGGTDTQYF.

The V gene is TRBV10-2, the J gene TRBJ1-5; D might be TRBD1 (6 bases). Germline CDR1 and CDR2: WSHSY and SAAADI. This CDR3 region has 14 residues. Trimming removed 3 bases from V and 9 bases from J, with 15 bases in between. The CDR3 spells CASSDRQATGPQHF. The CDR3 coding sequence is TGCGCCAGCAGTGATAGACAGGCTACGGGGCCCCAGCATTTT.

This chain connects TRBV19 to TRBJ1-1; D might be TRBD1 (5 bases). CDR3 length: 13 amino acids. The germline gives CDR1 LNHDA, CDR2 SQIVND (reference sequence). Trimming cost V 5 bases and J 2 bases, with 9 bases left between them. The CDR3 here is CASSVQVNTEAFF. In nucleotides, the CDR3 is TGTGCCAGTAGTGTACAGGTTAACACTGAAGCTTTCTTT.

Of note for this clone: This specimen includes other DNA sequences encoding the same CDR3. The chain couples TRBV6-1 to TRBJ2-7, with D maybe TRBD2 (6 bases). V was clipped by 2 bases and J by 2 bases, with 7 bases between them. The germline CDR1 and CDR2 sequences are MNHNS and SASEGT. CDR3 length: 13 amino acids. CDR3 bases: TGTGCCAGCAGTGAACCGGGGGCCTACGAGCAGTACTTC. Translation: CASSEPGAYEQYF.

This chain joins TRBV19 and TRBJ2-3, with D uncertain. The V gene lost 9 bases and the J gene lost 2 bases, with 9 bases spanning the gap. Germline CDR1 and CDR2: LNHDA and SQIVND (reference sequence). The CDR3 is made up of 12 amino acids. The CDR3 DNA follows: TGTGCCAGCAGTTTTAACACAGATACGCAGTATTTT. As protein: CASSFNTDTQYF.

CDR3 sequence reads: CASSLARASGGNEQFF. CDR3 DNA sequence: TGCGCCAGCAGCTTGGCCCGGGCTAGCGGGGGCAATGAGCAGTTCTTC. The rearrangement joins TRBV5-1 to TRBJ2-1, with 10 bases aligning to TRBD2. CDR1 and CDR2 from the germline V gene are SGHRS and YFSETQ. This CDR3 spans 16 amino acids. The V and J ends lost 0 bases and 6 bases, in that order; junction bases with no gene match: 6.

The chain carries TRBV5-1 and TRBJ1-1; D perhaps matches TRBD1 (6 bases). V dropped 0 bases and J dropped 11 bases, with 11 bases sitting between them. The CDR3 covers 12 residues. Germline V CDR1 and CDR2: SGHRS, YFSETQ. The CDR3 nucleotides read TGCGCCAGCAGCTTGGAGGGGGATGTGGCTTTCTTT. This codes for CASSLEGDVAFF.

This clone has a single count. This chain uses TRBV10-2 with TRBJ2-3; TRBD2 aligns across 11 bases. Germline loops: CDR1 WSHSY, CDR2 SAAADI. CDR3 size: 18 residues. V shed 5 bases, J shed 2 bases, and the junction held 12 bases outside the gene matches. The CDR3 here is CASSTGTSGSQDTDTQYF. The CDR3 nucleotides are TGCGCCAGCAGTACCGGGACTAGCGGTTCTCAAGACACAGATACGCAGTATTTT.

The chain recombines TRBV19 with TRBJ2-2; no firm D call. V lost 7 bases and J 3 bases, leaving 3 bases between the germline ends. CDR1 is LNHDA, CDR2 SQIVND, per germline (reference sequence). The CDR3 contains 11 residues. Written as DNA, the CDR3 is TGTGCCAGTACCTACACCGGGGAGCTGTTTTTT. Its translation: CASTYTGELFF.

V and J are TRBV6-1 and TRBJ2-1; TRBD2 agrees at 8 bases. The CDR3 consists of 15 residues. With 0 bases clipped from V and 13 bases from J, the junction kept 11 bases outside the gene matches. Germline values: CDR1 MNHNS, CDR2 SASEGT. CDR3: CASSEAAYSGVSQFF. The CDR3 nucleotides are TGTGCCAGCAGTGAAGCGGCGTATAGCGGGGTGTCTCAGTTCTTC.

The CDR3 bases are TGTGCCACCAGTGGATCGCACCAGACTAGCGGGACGAATGAGCAGTTCTTC. Its protein is CATSGSHQTSGTNEQFF. The rearrangement joins TRBV24-1 to TRBJ2-1; TRBD2 matches at 11 bases. The V gene's germline CDR1 is KGHDR and CDR2 SFDVKD. The CDR3 is 17 residues long. The V segment lost 5 bases and the J segment 7 bases; nucleotides outside the gene matches: 12.

This clone turned up a few times. V gene TRBV5-5 combines with J gene TRBJ2-4, with 7 bases matching TRBD2. Germline CDR1 SGHKS, CDR2 YYEKEE (reference sequence). This CDR3 is built from 14 residues. The V segment lost 5 bases and the J segment 7 bases; nucleotides outside the gene matches: 9. Here the CDR3 DNA reads TGTGCCAGCAGTTTACGACTAGCTGGGAACATTCAGTACTTC. This translates into CASSLRLAGNIQYF.

V is TRBV30 and J is TRBJ2-7; D is unclear. Germline V gives CDR1 GTSNPN, CDR2 SVGIG (reference sequence). Between the trimmed V and J ends, which lost 2 bases and 0 bases, there was a span of 11 bases. The CDR3 consists of 14 residues. CDR3 loop: CAWSRSASSYEQYF. CDR3 nucleotide sequence: TGTGCCTGGAGTAGGAGCGCGAGCTCCTACGAGCAGTACTTC.

This chain links TRBV3-1 (or the pseudogene TRBV3-2) with TRBJ1-1; D is ambiguous. The CDR3 runs 13 residues. CDR1 is LGHDT, CDR2 YNNKEL, per germline (reference sequence). Trimming pared 7 bases from V and 7 bases from J, leaving 16 bases between. CDR3 loop: CASNSIGGREAFF. For the CDR3, the DNA is TGTGCCAGCAACTCCATCGGAGGGCGTGAAGCTTTCTTT.

The chain combines TRBV27 with TRBJ1-6; TRBD1 matches 8 bases. This CDR3 is built from 20 residues. The V gene end was trimmed by 3 bases and the J gene end by 0 bases; junction bases not matched to a gene: 13. Germline CDR1 reads MNHEY; CDR2 reads SMNVEV (reference sequence). CDR3 DNA: TGTGCCAGCAGTTTCAGGCTTAGGACAGGGTCGAACTCCTATAATTCACCCCTCCACTTT. Residues: CASSFRLRTGSNSYNSPLHF.

This clone was found once. The genes are TRBV10-3 and TRBJ2-3; TRBD2 agrees at 10 bases. The CDR3 is made up of 16 amino acids. Germline V gene sequence: CDR1 ENHRY, CDR2 SYGVKD. Losses at the gene ends were 3 bases for V and 3 bases for J; bases not matched to a gene: 6. CDR3 nucleotides: TGTGCCATCAGTGATTCAGCGGGAGGGCCTACAGATACGCAGTATTTT. This translates into CAISDSAGGPTDTQYF.

The DNA for the CDR3 is TGTGCCAGTGCCCGGGAGCGGACTAGCACAGATACGCAGTATTTT. It is translated as CASARERTSTDTQYF. The rearrangement uses TRBV19 and TRBJ2-3, with D tentatively TRBD2 (6 bases). Per the germline V gene, CDR1 is LNHDA and CDR2 is SQIVND (reference sequence). V dropped 8 bases and J dropped 0 bases, with 15 bases sitting between them. This CDR3 has 15 amino acids.